Below, 20 T cell receptor beta chains from the same sample are listed, as sequenced in a study of control samples from healthy donors and cancer patients. Clones were read by immunoSEQ multiplex PCR, and TCRdb kept only the in-frame ones, dropping some. The sample lists around 120,000 clones; about 91% were seen once. The specimen was blood. The receptors derive from a man in his forties in good health.

The V gene is TRBV6-5, the J gene TRBJ2-2, with D unclear. CDR3 length equals 12 residues. V dropped 8 bases and J dropped 8 bases, with 12 bases sitting between them. Germline loops: CDR1 MNHEY, CDR2 SVGAGI. CDR3 bases: TGTGCCAGCGAAACGTACCGGGGGGAGCTGTTTTTT. Its translation is CASETYRGELFF.

The V gene is TRBV4-3, the J gene TRBJ1-6, with unresolved D. Trimming pared 1 base from V and 12 bases from J, leaving 7 bases between. Germline V gene lookup returns CDR1 LGHNA and CDR2 YSLEER. The CDR3 contains 12 residues. Here the CDR3 reads CASSQARGPLHF. CDR3 nucleotides: TGCGCCAGCAGCCAAGCCCGTGGACCCCTCCACTTT.

This clone was seen a few times. The chain uses TRBV4-3 and TRBJ1-1; D gene unclear. With 0 bases removed from V and 1 base from J, the gap between germline ends came to 9 bases. Looked up from germline, CDR1 is LGHNA and CDR2 is YSLEER. The CDR3 loop spans 15 amino acids. CDR3: CASSQEYSGNTEAFF. The CDR3 bases are TGCGCCAGCAGCCAAGAATACTCAGGGAACACTGAAGCTTTCTTT.

The V gene is TRBV19, the J gene TRBJ1-2; D not certain. V shed 5 bases and J shed 4 bases, with 14 bases lying between them. Germline-derived CDR1 and CDR2 are LNHDA and SQIVND (reference sequence). CDR3 length: 14 amino acids. In nucleotides, the CDR3 is TGTGCCAGTAGTTCTGGGAATCCCCTCTATGGCTACACCTTC. Amino acids: CASSSGNPLYGYTF. Using reference TRBV19 and TRBJ1-2 for the parts outside the CDR3, the full variable domain is DGGITQSPKYLFRKEGQNVTLSCEQNLNHDAMYWYRQDPGQGLRLIYYSQIVNDFQKGDIAEGYSVSREKKESFPLTVTSAQKNPTAFYLCASSSGNPLYGYTFGSGTRLTVV.

The V gene is TRBV6-5, the J gene TRBJ2-1, with D possibly matching TRBD2 (6 bases). Deletions cut 11 bases from V and 4 bases from J, with 21 bases between. Germline lookup yields CDR1 MNHEY and CDR2 SVGAGI. This CDR3 is built from 15 residues. The chain's CDR3 is CASSEGTYLYNEQFF. CDR3 DNA: TGTGCCTCCTCGGAGGGGACTTACCTATACAATGAGCAGTTCTTC.

The CDR3 sequence is CASSYAAVNEKLFF. Here the CDR3 DNA reads TGTGCCAGCAGTTACGCAGCAGTTAATGAAAAACTGTTTTTT. The rearrangement joins TRBV6-2 or TRBV6-3 to TRBJ1-4; no firm D call. V lost 2 bases to trimming and J lost 4 bases, with 8 bases between them. This CDR3 has 14 amino acids. Germline CDR1 is MNHEY and CDR2 is SVGEGT.

The chain joins TRBV24-1 to TRBJ2-3; perhaps TRBD1 as D (7 bases). The CDR3 extends over 18 amino acids. Germline lookup yields CDR1 KGHDR and CDR2 SFDVKD. Trimming took 1 base from V and 3 from J, leaving 19 bases between them. This chain's CDR3 is CATSDFSAGGQITDTQYF. In nucleotides, the CDR3 is TGTGCCACCAGTGATTTTTCCGCCGGGGGACAGATAACAGATACGCAGTATTTT.

V and J are TRBV5-1 and TRBJ2-3, with D maybe TRBD1 (6 bases). CDR3 length equals 18 residues. Trimming removed 0 bases from V and 3 bases from J, with 20 bases in between. CDR1 and CDR2 (germline): SGHRS, YFSETQ. CDR3 coding DNA: TGCGCCAGCAGCTTGGGTCACAGGACAGTGAGGAGGACAGATACGCAGTATTTT. Amino acids: CASSLGHRTVRRTDTQYF. Full variable domain (missing parts from reference TRBV5-1 and TRBJ2-3): KAGVTQTPRYLIKTRGQQVTLSCSPISGHRSVSWYQQTPGQGLQFLFEYFSETQRNKGNFPGRFSGRQFSNSRSEMNVSTLELGDSALYLCASSLGHRTVRRTDTQYFGPGTRLTVL.

V gene TRBV6-1 combines with J gene TRBJ1-5; weak D call: TRBD1 (6 bases). Trimming took 0 bases from V and 6 from J, leaving 18 bases between them. Looked up from germline, CDR1 is MNHNS and CDR2 is SASEGT. This CDR3 spans 17 amino acids. The CDR3, as DNA: TGTGCCAGCAGTGAAGCGCGGAAAGGGGGGCGAGTTCAGCCCCAGCATTTT. This gives the protein CASSEARKGGRVQPQHF.

The J gene is TRBJ2-1, the V gene TRBV5-1; D perhaps matches TRBD2 (5 bases). The germline V gene encodes CDR1 SGHRS and CDR2 YFSETQ. The V and J ends lost 3 bases and 0 bases respectively, with 10 bases between them. The CDR3 has 15 amino acids. The CDR3 reads CASSSDSFSYNEQFF. CDR3 sequence (DNA): TGCGCCAGCAGCTCGGACTCCTTCTCCTACAATGAGCAGTTCTTC.

The genes are TRBV3-1 (or the pseudogene TRBV3-2) and TRBJ1-1, with D uncertain. This CDR3 is built from 15 residues. V shed 4 bases and J shed 2 bases, with 14 bases lying between them. Germline CDR1 is LGHDT and CDR2 is YNNKEL (reference sequence). CDR3 DNA: TGTGCCAGCAGCCGATCCAGAAAACCAAACACTGAAGCTTTCTTT. It codes for CASSRSRKPNTEAFF.

This chain connects TRBV14 to TRBJ2-7; D is uncertain. V was clipped by 3 bases and J by 4 bases, with 4 bases between them. CDR1 is SGHDN and CDR2 is FVKESK in the germline V gene. The CDR3 is 11 amino acids. The CDR3 loop is CASSQLYEQYF. CDR3 DNA: TGTGCCAGCAGCCAGTTGTACGAGCAGTACTTC.

The chain has TRBV5-1 and TRBJ1-6; 8 bases are a match to TRBD1. The J segment lost 4 bases and the V segment lost 3 bases, leaving 9 bases of the junction unmatched. The CDR3 spans 17 residues. Germline values: CDR1 SGHRS, CDR2 YFSETQ. The CDR3 DNA reads TGCGCCAGCAGCTCGCCGACAGGGGCTACATATAATTCACCCCTCCACTTT. Amino acids: CASSSPTGATYNSPLHF. Variable domain in full (rest from reference TRBV5-1 and TRBJ1-6): KAGVTQTPRYLIKTRGQQVTLSCSPISGHRSVSWYQQTPGQGLQFLFEYFSETQRNKGNFPGRFSGRQFSNSRSEMNVSTLELGDSALYLCASSSPTGATYNSPLHFGNGTRLTVT.

The V call is TRBV7-9, the J call TRBJ1-1, with TRBD1 matching over 8 bases. V dropped 5 bases and J dropped 6; count of bases not matched to a gene: 8. Looked up from germline, CDR1 is SEHNR and CDR2 is FQNEAQ (reference sequence). This CDR3 has 14 residues. CDR3 bases: TGTGCCAGCAGCCTGGGACAGGCGGTCCCTGAAGCTTTCTTT. It encodes CASSLGQAVPEAFF.

This chain connects TRBV7-2 to TRBJ1-5, with 7 bases fitting TRBD1. Germline V lookup: CDR1 SGHTA, CDR2 FQGNSA. CDR3 size: 13 residues. With V trimmed by 5 bases and J by 4 bases, 2 bases remained unmatched. CDR3 region: CASSKDRNQPQHF. In DNA, the CDR3 is TGTGCCAGCAGCAAGGACAGGAATCAGCCCCAGCATTTT.

This chain connects TRBV30 to TRBJ1-6; D may be TRBD1 (5 bases). The CDR3 runs 13 residues. Germline assignment: CDR1 GTSNPN and CDR2 SVGIG (reference sequence). V was clipped by 4 bases and J by 5 bases, with 9 bases between them. CDR3 in amino acids: CAWTGSNNSPLHF. The CDR3 nucleotides read TGTGCCTGGACAGGGTCAAATAATTCACCCCTCCACTTT.

The J gene is TRBJ2-7, the V gene TRBV6-2 or TRBV6-3; D is possibly TRBD2 (5 bases). The ends were cut back, 6 bases at V and 3 bases at J, with 24 bases in the middle. Germline V gene data show CDR1 as MNHEY and CDR2 as SVGEGT. The CDR3 runs 17 residues. The CDR3 protein is CASSEPLSWGGLYEQYF. DNA of the CDR3: TGTGCCAGCAGCGAACCGCTTTCGTGGGGTGGACTCTACGAGCAGTACTTC.

The V call is TRBV5-1, the J call TRBJ2-2; TRBD2 agrees at 14 bases. The CDR3 runs to 18 residues. Germline lookup yields CDR1 SGHRS and CDR2 YFSETQ. The trim removed 5 bases at V and 4 bases at J, leaving 10 bases unmatched. Here the CDR3 reads CASRFRTSGGTGTGELFF. CDR3 DNA: TGCGCCAGCAGATTTCGGACTAGCGGGGGGACGGGCACCGGGGAGCTGTTTTTT.

The rearrangement links TRBV12-3 or TRBV12-4 to TRBJ1-2; D might be TRBD1 (5 bases). V lost 5 bases to trimming and J lost 5 bases, with 12 bases between them. The CDR3 is made up of 13 amino acids. The CDR3 DNA reads TGTGCCAGCAGTCCGACAGATTTTTATGGCTACACCTTC. It translates to CASSPTDFYGYTF.

This clone appeared many times. This specimen includes other DNA sequences encoding the same CDR3. V usage is TRBV14 and J usage is TRBJ1-1; TRBD1 agrees at 8 bases. The CDR3 runs to 15 residues. Losses at the gene ends were 4 bases for V and 1 base for J; bases not matched to a gene: 5. Germline CDR1 reads SGHDN; CDR2 reads FVKESK. CDR3 nucleotides: TGTGCCAGCAGCCCCCGGACAGGGTGGAACACTGAAGCTTTCTTT. This sequence encodes CASSPRTGWNTEAFF.